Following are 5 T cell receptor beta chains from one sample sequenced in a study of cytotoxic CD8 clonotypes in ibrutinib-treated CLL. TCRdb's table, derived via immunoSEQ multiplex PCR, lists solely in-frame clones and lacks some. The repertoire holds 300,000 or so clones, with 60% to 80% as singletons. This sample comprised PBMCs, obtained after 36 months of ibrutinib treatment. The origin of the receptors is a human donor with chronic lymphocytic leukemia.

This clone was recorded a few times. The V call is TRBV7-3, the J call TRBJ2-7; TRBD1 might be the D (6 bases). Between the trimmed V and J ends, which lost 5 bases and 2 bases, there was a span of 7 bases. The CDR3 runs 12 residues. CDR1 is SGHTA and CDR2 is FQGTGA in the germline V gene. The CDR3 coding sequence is TGTGCCAGCAGCAACAGGGCCTACGAGCAGTACTTC. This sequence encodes CASSNRAYEQYF.

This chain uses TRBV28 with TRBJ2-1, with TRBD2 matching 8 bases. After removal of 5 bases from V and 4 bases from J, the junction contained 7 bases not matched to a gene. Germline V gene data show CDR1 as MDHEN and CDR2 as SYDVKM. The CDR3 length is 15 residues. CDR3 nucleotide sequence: TGTGCCAGCAGTACTCCGGGACTAGGGTACAATGAGCAGTTCTTC. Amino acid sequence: CASSTPGLGYNEQFF.

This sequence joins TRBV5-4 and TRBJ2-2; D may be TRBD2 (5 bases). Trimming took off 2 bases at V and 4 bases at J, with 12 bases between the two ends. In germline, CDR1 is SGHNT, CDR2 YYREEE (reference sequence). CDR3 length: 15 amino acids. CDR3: CASSFRGSTTGELFF. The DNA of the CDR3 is TGTGCCAGCAGCTTTCGTGGGAGTACCACCGGGGAGCTGTTTTTT.

CDR3 residues: CASSPSKWELFF. In DNA, the CDR3 is TGTGCCAGCAGCCCCAGTAAGTGGGAGCTGTTTTTT. This chain connects TRBV7-9 to TRBJ2-2, with no clear D. Looked up from germline, CDR1 is SEHNR and CDR2 is FQNEAQ (reference sequence). The CDR3 is made up of 12 amino acids. V dropped 5 bases and J dropped 9 bases, with 10 bases sitting between them.

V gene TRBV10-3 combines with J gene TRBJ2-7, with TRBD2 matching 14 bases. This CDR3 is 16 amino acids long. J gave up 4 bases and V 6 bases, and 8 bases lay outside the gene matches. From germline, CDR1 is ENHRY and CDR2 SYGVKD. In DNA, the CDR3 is TGTGCCATCAGGGGGACTAGCGGGGGTGCTCCTTACGAGCAGTACTTC. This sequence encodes CAIRGTSGGAPYEQYF.